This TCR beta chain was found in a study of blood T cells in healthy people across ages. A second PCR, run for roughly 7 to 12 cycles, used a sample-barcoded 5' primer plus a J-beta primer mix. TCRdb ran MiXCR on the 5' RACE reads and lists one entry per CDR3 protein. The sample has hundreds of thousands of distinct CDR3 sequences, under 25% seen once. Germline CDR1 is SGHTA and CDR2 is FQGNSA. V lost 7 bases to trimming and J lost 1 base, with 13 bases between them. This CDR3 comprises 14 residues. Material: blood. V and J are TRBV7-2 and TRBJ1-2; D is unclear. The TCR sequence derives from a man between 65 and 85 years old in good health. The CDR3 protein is CASTRLQINYGYTF. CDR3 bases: TGTGCCAGCACCCGTCTACAGATTAACTATGGCTACACCTTC.